Listed here are 23 T cell receptor beta chains from one sample, sequenced in a study of early T cells in non-severe SARS-CoV-2 infection. From the 5' RACE reads, TCRdb called clonotypes with MiXCR, one entry per CDR3 protein. The data contain some 61,000 distinct CDR3 sequences, approximately 8% of them singletons. Sequencing was performed on whole blood, taken at baseline. These TCRs come from an adult who was a healthcare worker with PCR-confirmed SARS-CoV-2 infection or an uninfected control (not recorded which).

The V gene is TRBV11-2, the J gene TRBJ2-1, with D perhaps matching TRBD2 (6 bases). The CDR3 sequence is 16 residues long. Trimming removed 5 bases from V and 2 bases from J, with 16 bases in between. The germline V gene has CDR1 SGHAT and CDR2 FQNNGV. CDR3 loop: CASSLGDGGTYNEQFF. The CDR3, as DNA: TGTGCCAGCAGCCTTGGGGACGGGGGAACCTACAATGAGCAGTTCTTC.

In this sample, this clonotype turned up many times. The rearrangement links TRBV4-1 to TRBJ1-5; a weak D match, TRBD1 (5 bases). This CDR3 region has 15 residues. In germline, CDR1 is MGHRA, CDR2 YSYEKL. The V gene lost 1 base and the J gene lost 1 base, with 8 bases spanning the gap. CDR3 protein: CASSQGQGSNQPQHF. The CDR3 DNA sequence: TGCGCCAGCAGCCAAGGCCAGGGCAGCAATCAGCCCCAGCATTTT.

The sample holds many counts of this clonotype. The gene calls are TRBV7-9 and TRBJ1-1; the D gene is possibly TRBD1 (6 bases). The CDR3 has 15 amino acids. V gave up 4 bases and J gave up 0 bases, with 12 bases separating them. Germline V gene sequence: CDR1 SEHNR, CDR2 FQNEAQ (reference sequence). DNA of the CDR3: TGTGCCAGCAGCTCAAACAGGGTCCTGAACACTGAAGCTTTCTTT. This sequence encodes CASSSNRVLNTEAFF. Drawing the rest from reference TRBV7-9 and TRBJ1-1, the complete variable domain is DTGVSQNPRHKITKRGQNVTFRCDPISEHNRLYWYRQTLGQGPEFLTYFQNEAQLEKSRLLSDRFSAERPKGSFSTLEIQRTEQGDSAMYLCASSSNRVLNTEAFFGQGTRLTVV.

This clonotype was recorded many times. V gene TRBV5-1 combines with J gene TRBJ2-7; D is possibly TRBD2 (5 bases). Trimming shortened V by 0 bases and J by 5 bases, and 15 bases separated the two germline ends. This CDR3 is built from 15 residues. Germline-derived CDR1 and CDR2 are SGHRS and YFSETQ. DNA of the CDR3: TGCGCCAGCAGCTTGGCCGGGGTGAATCGGCACGAGCAGTACTTC. The encoded protein is CASSLAGVNRHEQYF.

The CDR3 loop is CASSSDYSYEQYF. The CDR3 DNA sequence: TGTGCCAGCAGCTCCGACTACTCCTACGAGCAGTACTTC. The V call is TRBV5-4, the J call TRBJ2-7, with D possibly TRBD2 on 5 matching bases. This CDR3 region has 13 residues. Trimming left V 3 bases short and J 0 bases short, with 7 bases between. Germline V gene lookup returns CDR1 SGHNT and CDR2 YYREEE (reference sequence).

The rearrangement uses TRBV7-3 and TRBJ2-2; D is unclear. Per the germline V gene, CDR1 is SGHTA and CDR2 is FQGTGA. V was pared by 2 bases and J by 6 bases, with 7 bases between. This CDR3 has 13 amino acids. CDR3 residues: CASSLEVAGELFF. For the CDR3, the DNA is TGTGCCAGCAGCTTAGAAGTTGCCGGGGAGCTGTTTTTT.

This clonotype was detected many times. J is TRBJ2-5 and V is TRBV6-1; perhaps TRBD2 as D (6 bases). From germline, CDR1 is MNHNS and CDR2 SASEGT. Trimming cost V 2 bases and J 7 bases, with 14 bases left between them. There are 14 residues in the CDR3. The CDR3 DNA sequence: TGTGCCAGCAGTGAAACAGCGGGTACCGGGACCCAGTACTTC. Translated: CASSETAGTGTQYF.

This clonotype was detected many times. The genes are TRBV7-9 and TRBJ2-1; no reliable D call. Germline assignment: CDR1 SEHNR and CDR2 FQNEAQ (reference sequence). V lost 1 base and J 8 bases, leaving 9 bases between the germline ends. CDR3 length equals 13 residues. The CDR3 sequence is CASSLGLVDEQFF. In DNA form, the CDR3 reads TGTGCCAGCAGCTTAGGACTGGTAGATGAGCAGTTCTTC.

J is TRBJ2-2 and V is TRBV28; D remains unclear. V was cut by 3 bases and J by 4 bases, with 9 bases left in between. CDR1 and CDR2 (germline): MDHEN, SYDVKM. The CDR3 consists of 14 residues. The CDR3 DNA is TGTGCCAGCAGTTTGTGGGAAAGCACCGGGGAGCTGTTTTTT. Protein: CASSLWESTGELFF.

The chain couples TRBV5-1 to TRBJ2-7; D perhaps matches TRBD1 (5 bases). V dropped 0 bases and J dropped 2 bases, with 9 bases sitting between them. The CDR3 runs to 14 residues. CDR1 SGHRS and CDR2 YFSETQ come from the germline V gene. In nucleotides, the CDR3 is TGCGCCAGCAGCTTGGAGGGGCCCACCTACGAGCAGTACTTC. Amino acids: CASSLEGPTYEQYF.

The chain combines TRBV12-3 or TRBV12-4 with TRBJ1-2; D may be TRBD1 (5 bases). The CDR3 has 13 amino acids. With 1 base removed from V and 4 bases from J, the gap between germline ends came to 7 bases. CDR3 loop: CASSLGGGYGYTF. For the CDR3, the DNA is TGTGCCAGCAGTTTAGGCGGGGGCTATGGCTACACCTTC.

This clonotype was seen repeatedly, ten times or more. The V gene is TRBV7-2, the J gene TRBJ2-3, with D possibly being TRBD2 (7 bases). The CDR3 loop spans 16 amino acids. V lost 1 base to trimming and J lost 2 bases, with 13 bases between them. Germline V gene sequence: CDR1 SGHTA, CDR2 FQGNSA. CDR3 DNA sequence: TGTGCCAGCAGCTTAGGTGCGGGGGCCCCCACAGATACGCAGTATTTT. It translates to CASSLGAGAPTDTQYF. The full variable domain, with the rest looked up from reference TRBV7-2 and TRBJ2-3, is GAGVSQSPSNKVTEKGKDVELRCDPISGHTALYWYRQSLGQGLEFLIYFQGNSAPDKSGLPSDRFSAERTGGSVSTLTIQRTQQEDSAVYLCASSLGAGAPTDTQYFGPGTRLTVL.

This clonotype was seen many times. The chain joins TRBV2 to TRBJ2-7; D is unresolved. The ends were cut back, 4 bases at V and 7 bases at J, with 14 bases in the middle. CDR1 SNHLY and CDR2 FYNNEI come from the germline V gene. The CDR3 spans 13 residues. The CDR3 DNA is TGTGCCAGCAGTGGATCTGGCGACCGGGAGCAGTACTTC. It is translated as CASSGSGDREQYF.

The chain has TRBV10-2 and TRBJ2-3; TRBD2 is a possible D gene (6 bases). V was pared by 6 bases and J by 3 bases, with 10 bases between. In germline, CDR1 is WSHSY, CDR2 SAAADI. This CDR3 spans 13 amino acids. In DNA form, the CDR3 reads TGCGCCAGCAGGTGGAGGGGTACAGATACGCAGTATTTT. Protein sequence: CASRWRGTDTQYF.

The chain employs TRBV12-3 or TRBV12-4 and TRBJ2-5; 8 bases are shared with TRBD2. CDR3 size: 16 residues. V lost 5 bases and J lost 5; bases outside the gene matches: 13. The CDR3 is CASSPPGGVGSETQYF. For the CDR3, the DNA is TGTGCCAGCAGTCCGCCGGGGGGGGTCGGTTCTGAGACCCAGTACTTC.

This chain joins TRBV5-1 and TRBJ1-1, with D unclear. The V and J ends lost 0 bases and 5 bases respectively, with 14 bases between them. Germline CDR1 SGHRS, CDR2 YFSETQ. This CDR3 has 15 amino acids. The DNA of the CDR3 is TGCGCCAGCAGCTTGGAGTCCGGGCGAGTGACTGAAGCTTTCTTT. Residues: CASSLESGRVTEAFF. Variable domain in full (rest from reference TRBV5-1 and TRBJ1-1): KAGVTQTPRYLIKTRGQQVTLSCSPISGHRSVSWYQQTPGQGLQFLFEYFSETQRNKGNFPGRFSGRQFSNSRSEMNVSTLELGDSALYLCASSLESGRVTEAFFGQGTRLTVV.

The sample holds many counts of this clonotype. The CDR3 DNA follows: TGCGCCAGCGAAGGACTAGCGGGAGTCCAGCGTGAGCAGTTCTTC. Translation: CASEGLAGVQREQFF. V gene TRBV5-1 combines with J gene TRBJ2-1; 13 bases are shared with TRBD2. The CDR3 runs to 15 residues. The germline gives CDR1 SGHRS, CDR2 YFSETQ. The J segment lost 9 bases and the V segment lost 7 bases, leaving 10 bases of the junction unmatched.

The V gene is TRBV7-9, the J gene TRBJ1-4; D possibly corresponds to TRBD1 (5 bases). Germline V gene sequence: CDR1 SEHNR, CDR2 FQNEAQ (reference sequence). Trimming shortened V by 3 bases and J by 3 bases, and 17 bases separated the two germline ends. This CDR3 is 17 amino acids long. The CDR3 region is CASSLAGPIFANEKLFF. Written as DNA, the CDR3 is TGTGCCAGCAGCTTGGCAGGGCCCATATTTGCTAATGAAAAACTGTTTTTT.

This clonotype came up a few times. The rearrangement links TRBV5-5 to TRBJ2-3; 15 bases map to TRBD2. Germline CDR1 SGHKS, CDR2 YYEKEE (reference sequence). This CDR3 contains 17 residues. V was clipped by 10 bases and J by 0 bases; unmatched bases: 9. The CDR3 coding sequence is TGTGCCTCCCCCCCCGGACTAGCGGGGGGGAGCACAGATACGCAGTATTTT. It yields the protein CASPPGLAGGSTDTQYF. Looking up the rest from reference TRBV5-5 and TRBJ2-3 gives the full variable domain: DAGVTQSPTHLIKTRGQQVTLRCSPISGHKSVSWYQQVLGQGPQFIFQYYEKEERGRGNFPDRFSARQFPNYSSELNVNALLLGDSALYLCASPPGLAGGSTDTQYFGPGTRLTVL.

In DNA form, the CDR3 reads TGTGCCATTTCCGTCGTAAGGGCTAGCGGATACAATGAGCAGTTCTTC. Translating gives CAISVVRASGYNEQFF. The chain carries TRBV19 and TRBJ2-1, with TRBD2 identical over 7 bases. The V segment lost 10 bases and the J segment 4 bases; nucleotides outside the gene matches: 16. The length of the CDR3 is 16 residues. Per the germline V gene, CDR1 is LNHDA and CDR2 is SQIVND (reference sequence).

The chain uses TRBV7-9 and TRBJ1-2; the D is unclear. The CDR3 extends over 16 amino acids. Trimming left V 1 base short and J 2 bases short, with 14 bases between. Germline assignment: CDR1 SEHNR and CDR2 FQNEAQ (reference sequence). The CDR3 loop is CASSLDGQHLNYGYTF. The DNA of the CDR3 is TGTGCCAGCAGCTTAGACGGCCAGCACTTAAACTATGGCTACACCTTC. The full variable domain, completed using reference TRBV7-9 and TRBJ1-2, is DTGVSQNPRHKITKRGQNVTFRCDPISEHNRLYWYRQTLGQGPEFLTYFQNEAQLEKSRLLSDRFSAERPKGSFSTLEIQRTEQGDSAMYLCASSLDGQHLNYGYTFGSGTRLTVV.

This clonotype was picked up many times. The CDR3 spells CASSFSWNEQFF. The CDR3 DNA reads TGTGCCAGCAGCTTTAGCTGGAATGAGCAGTTCTTC. V and J are TRBV7-9 and TRBJ2-1; no clear D gene. The V gene's germline CDR1 is SEHNR and CDR2 FQNEAQ (reference sequence). The CDR3 is made up of 12 amino acids. Deletions cut 3 bases from V and 7 bases from J, with 7 bases between.

Notes on this clonotype: This sequence may be a read error, since a much larger clone differs from it by one base. The genes are TRBV27 and TRBJ1-2; no clear D. This CDR3 is 13 amino acids long. The V gene's germline CDR1 is MNHEY and CDR2 SMNVEV (reference sequence). The CDR3 is CASSLTSNNGYTF. In nucleotides, the CDR3 is TGTGCCAGCAGTTTAACGTCTAACAATGGCTACACCTTC.